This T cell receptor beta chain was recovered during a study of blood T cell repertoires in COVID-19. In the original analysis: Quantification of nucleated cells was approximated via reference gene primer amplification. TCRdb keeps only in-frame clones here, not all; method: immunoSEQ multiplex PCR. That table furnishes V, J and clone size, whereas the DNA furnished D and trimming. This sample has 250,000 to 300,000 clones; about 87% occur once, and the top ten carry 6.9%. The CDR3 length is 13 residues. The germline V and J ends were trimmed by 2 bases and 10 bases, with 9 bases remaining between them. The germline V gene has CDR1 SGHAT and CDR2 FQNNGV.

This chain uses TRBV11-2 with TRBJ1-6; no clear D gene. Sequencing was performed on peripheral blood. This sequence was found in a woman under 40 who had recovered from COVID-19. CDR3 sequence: CASSLSAVSPLHF. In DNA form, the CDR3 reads TGTGCCAGCAGCTTATCAGCGGTCTCACCCCTCCACTTT.